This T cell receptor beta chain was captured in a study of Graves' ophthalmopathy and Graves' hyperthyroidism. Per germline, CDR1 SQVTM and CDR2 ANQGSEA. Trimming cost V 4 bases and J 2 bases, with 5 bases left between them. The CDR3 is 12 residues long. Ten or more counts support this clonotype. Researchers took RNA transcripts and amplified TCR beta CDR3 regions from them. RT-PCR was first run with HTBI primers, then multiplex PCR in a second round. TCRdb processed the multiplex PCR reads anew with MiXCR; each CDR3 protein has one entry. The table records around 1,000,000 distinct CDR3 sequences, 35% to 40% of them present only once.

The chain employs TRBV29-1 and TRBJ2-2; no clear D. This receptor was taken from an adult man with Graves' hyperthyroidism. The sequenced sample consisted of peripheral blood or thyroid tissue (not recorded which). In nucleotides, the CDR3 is TGCAGCGTTGGTCGAAACACCGGGGAGCTGTTTTTT. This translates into CSVGRNTGELFF.